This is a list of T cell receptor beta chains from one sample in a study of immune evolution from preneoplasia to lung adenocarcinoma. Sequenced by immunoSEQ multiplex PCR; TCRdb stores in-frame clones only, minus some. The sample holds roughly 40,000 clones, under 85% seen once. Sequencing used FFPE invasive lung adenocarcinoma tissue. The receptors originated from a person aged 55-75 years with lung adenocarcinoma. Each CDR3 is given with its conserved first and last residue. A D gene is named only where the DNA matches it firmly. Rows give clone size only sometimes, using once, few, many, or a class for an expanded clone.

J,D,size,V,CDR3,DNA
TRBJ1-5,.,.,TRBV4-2,CASSQDLRRDQPQHF,TGTGCCAGCAGCCAAGATCTGAGAAGGGATCAGCCCCAGCATTTT
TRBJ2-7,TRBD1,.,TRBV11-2,CASSKWTGPYEQYF,TGTGCCAGCAGCAAGTGGACAGGTCCCTACGAGCAGTACTTC
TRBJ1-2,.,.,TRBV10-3,CAITKGGPNYGYTF,TGTGCCATCACCAAGGGGGGCCCTAACTATGGCTACACCTTC
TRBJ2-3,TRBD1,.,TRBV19,CASTQGAADTQYF,TGTGCCAGTACACAGGGGGCCGCAGATACGCAGTATTTT
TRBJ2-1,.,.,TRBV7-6,CASSLGAGRGYEQFF,TGTGCCAGCAGCTTAGGTGCGGGAAGGGGTTATGAGCAGTTCTTC
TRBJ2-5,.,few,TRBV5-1,CASSLPGQQETQYF,TGCGCCAGCAGCTTACCCGGACAGCAAGAGACCCAGTACTTC
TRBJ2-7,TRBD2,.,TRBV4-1,CASSQENSGFTTEQYF,TGCGCCAGCAGCCAAGAAAATAGCGGGTTTACTACCGAGCAGTACTTC
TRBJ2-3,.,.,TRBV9,CASSVSSTDTQYF,TGTGCCAGCAGCGTAAGCAGCACAGATACGCAGTATTTT
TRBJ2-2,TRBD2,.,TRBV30,CAWRSGRALNTGELFF,TGTGCCTGGAGGAGCGGGAGGGCCTTGAACACCGGGGAGCTGTTTTTT
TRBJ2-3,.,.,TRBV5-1,CASSWRDGQDTQYF,TGCGCCAGCAGCTGGAGGGACGGCCAAGATACGCAGTATTTT
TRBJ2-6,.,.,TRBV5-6,CASSLAGTGANVLTF,TGTGCCAGCAGCTTGGCCGGTACCGGGGCCAACGTCCTGACTTTC
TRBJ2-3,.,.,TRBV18,CASLLARTDTQYF,TGTGCCAGCTTGCTAGCCCGCACAGATACGCAGTATTTT
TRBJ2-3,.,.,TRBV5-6,CASSPLTSDSDTQYF,TGTGCCAGCAGCCCCCTCACTTCGGACAGTGATACGCAGTATTTT
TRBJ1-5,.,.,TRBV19,CASSISSNQPQHF,TGTGCCAGTAGTATAAGTAGCAATCAGCCCCAGCATTTT
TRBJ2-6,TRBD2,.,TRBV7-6,CASSPGLAGFSGANVLTF,TGTGCCAGCAGCCCCGGACTAGCGGGCTTCTCTGGGGCCAACGTCCTGACTTTC
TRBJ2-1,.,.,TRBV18,CASSTSRGAYNEQFF,TGTGCCAGTTCCACTTCCAGGGGGGCCTACAATGAGCAGTTCTTC
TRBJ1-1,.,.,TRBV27,CASGDQMNTEAFF,TGTGCCAGCGGGGACCAAATGAACACTGAAGCTTTCTTT
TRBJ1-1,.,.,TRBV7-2,CASSLYTEAFF,TGTGCCAGCAGCTTATACACTGAAGCTTTCTTT
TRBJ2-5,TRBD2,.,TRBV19,CASSTTSATQETQYF,TGTGCCAGTAGTACTACTAGCGCTACCCAAGAGACCCAGTACTTC
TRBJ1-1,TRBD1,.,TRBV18,CASSPRRGRLPEAFF,TGTGCCAGCTCACCACGCAGGGGGCGGTTACCTGAAGCTTTCTTT
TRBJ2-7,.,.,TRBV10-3,CAISDRLAYEQYF,TGTGCCATCAGCGACAGGTTAGCCTACGAGCAGTACTTC
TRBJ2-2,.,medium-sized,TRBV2,CASSGRVGGELFF,TGTGCCAGCAGTGGGAGAGTGGGCGGGGAGCTGTTTTTT
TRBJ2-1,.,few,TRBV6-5,CASSSPPGEQFF,TGTGCCAGCAGTTCCCCCCCGGGGGAGCAGTTCTTC
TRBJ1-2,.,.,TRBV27,CASSFKSNYGYTF,TGTGCCAGCAGCTTTAAGTCTAACTATGGCTACACCTTC
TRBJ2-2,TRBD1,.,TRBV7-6,CASSKYGQGAPGELFF,TGTGCCAGCAGCAAATACGGACAGGGTGCGCCCGGGGAGCTGTTTTTT
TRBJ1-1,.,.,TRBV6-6,CASRPQGMNTEAFF,TGTGCCAGCAGGCCACAGGGTATGAACACTGAAGCTTTCTTT
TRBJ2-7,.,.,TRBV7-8,CASSLSVGTASYEQYF,TGTGCCAGCAGCTTAAGTGTGGGGACGGCCTCCTACGAGCAGTACTTC
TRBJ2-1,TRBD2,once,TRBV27,CASSLTPSGSWRQFF,TGTGCCAGCAGTTTGACGCCTAGCGGGAGTTGGCGGCAGTTCTTC
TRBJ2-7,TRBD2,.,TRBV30,CAWRRSGRKTYEQYF,TGTGCCTGGAGGCGTAGCGGGAGGAAAACCTACGAGCAGTACTTC
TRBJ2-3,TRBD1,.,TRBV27,CASRGQGTDTQYF,TGTGCCAGCAGGGGACAGGGGACAGATACGCAGTATTTT
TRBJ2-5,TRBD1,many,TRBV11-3,CASSSGTEGTQYF,TGTGCCAGCAGCTCCGGGACAGAGGGGACCCAGTACTTC
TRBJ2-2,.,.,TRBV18,CASSPPETHNTGELFF,TGTGCCAGCTCACCTCCCGAGACGCATAACACCGGGGAGCTGTTTTTT
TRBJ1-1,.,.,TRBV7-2,CASSPGGGTEAFF,TGTGCCAGCAGCCCGGGAGGGGGGACTGAAGCTTTCTTT
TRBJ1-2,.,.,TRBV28,CASSSSFGYTF,TGTGCCAGCAGTTCCTCCTTCGGCTACACCTTC
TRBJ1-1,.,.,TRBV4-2,CASSQEWSEAFF,TGTGCCAGCAGCCAAGAATGGTCTGAAGCTTTCTTT
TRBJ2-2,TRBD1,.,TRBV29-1,CSGLTGGWNTGELFF,TGCAGCGGGCTGACAGGGGGTTGGAACACCGGGGAGCTGTTTTTT
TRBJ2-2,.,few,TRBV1,CTSSQVRGLDRLQTNTGELFF,TGCACCAGCAGCCAAGTGAGGGGACTGGACAGGCTACAAACGAACACCGGGGAGCTGTTTTTT
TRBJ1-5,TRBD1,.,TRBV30,CAWKNRGSQPQHF,TGTGCCTGGAAGAACAGGGGATCTCAGCCCCAGCATTTT
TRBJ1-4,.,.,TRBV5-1,CASSLTAGYNEKLFF,TGCGCCAGCAGCTTGACGGCAGGCTATAATGAAAAACTGTTTTTT
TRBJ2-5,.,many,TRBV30,CAWSVNLQETQYF,TGTGCCTGGAGTGTAAACTTACAAGAGACCCAGTACTTC
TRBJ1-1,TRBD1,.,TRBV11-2,CASSFGQGYTEAFF,TGTGCCAGCAGCTTCGGACAGGGTTACACTGAAGCTTTCTTT
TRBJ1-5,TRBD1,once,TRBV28,CASSIDRGYSNQPQHF,TGTGCCAGCAGCATTGACAGGGGCTATAGCAATCAGCCCCAGCATTTT
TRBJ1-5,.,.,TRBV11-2,CASSLEGYQPQHF,TGTGCCAGCAGCTTAGAAGGGTATCAGCCCCAGCATTTT
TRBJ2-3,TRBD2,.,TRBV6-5,CASSWGGDTQYF,TGTGCCAGCAGTTGGGGGGGGGATACGCAGTATTTT
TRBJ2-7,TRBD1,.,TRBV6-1,CASSADRGIPYEQYF,TGTGCCAGCAGTGCGGACAGGGGGATCCCCTACGAGCAGTACTTC
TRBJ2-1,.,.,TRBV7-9,CASSSRRGLSYNEQFF,TGTGCCAGCAGCTCACGGCGGGGCCTATCCTACAATGAGCAGTTCTTC
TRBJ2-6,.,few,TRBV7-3,CASSPSQGGGGANVLTF,TGTGCCAGCAGCCCAAGTCAGGGAGGTGGTGGGGCCAACGTCCTGACTTTC
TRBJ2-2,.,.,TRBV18,CASSQRPHLGGANTGELFF,TGTGCCAGCTCACAGCGGCCCCATCTTGGGGGTGCGAACACCGGGGAGCTGTTTTTT
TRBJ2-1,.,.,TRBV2,CASRRVHTRENEQFF,TGTGCCAGCAGACGGGTTCATACAAGGGAAAATGAGCAGTTCTTC
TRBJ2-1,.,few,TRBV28,CASSLYEQFF,TGTGCCAGCAGTCTATATGAGCAGTTCTTC
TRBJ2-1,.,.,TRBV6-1,CASRLPPSGSNEQFF,TGTGCCAGCAGACTCCCCCCGAGCGGCTCGAATGAGCAGTTCTTC
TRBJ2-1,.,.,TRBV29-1,CSVDLAIGSEQFF,TGCAGCGTTGATCTAGCCATAGGATCGGAGCAGTTCTTC
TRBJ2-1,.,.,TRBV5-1,CASSLDSDGYNEQFF,TGCGCCAGCAGCTTGGATTCGGACGGTTACAATGAGCAGTTCTTC